This T cell receptor beta chain comes out of a study of CD8 T cells in ankylosing spondylitis. The authors made TCR beta libraries by quantitative 5'-RACE with molecular barcodes. TCRdb itself ran the 5' RACE reads through MiXCR, one entry per CDR3 protein. The sample lists around 230,000 distinct CDR3 sequences; 8% to 9% were seen once. Between the trimmed V and J ends, which lost 1 base and 0 bases, there was a span of 4 bases. This CDR3 contains 13 residues. Germline CDR1 reads SGHRS; CDR2 reads YFSETQ. The study's findings and limits: Matched synovial fluid from ankylosing spondylitis patients was reported to be enriched for disease-linked clones.

This clonotype has at least ten counts. Its matching antigen is unknown. The source of this sequence is a female donor with ankylosing spondylitis or in good health (not recorded which). V gene TRBV5-1 combines with J gene TRBJ1-1; D is ambiguous. Specimen: blood, either unsorted or a sorted T cell fraction (not recorded which). The DNA for the CDR3 is TGCGCCAGCAGCTTGCCTATGAACACTGAAGCTTTCTTT. Its protein is CASSLPMNTEAFF.